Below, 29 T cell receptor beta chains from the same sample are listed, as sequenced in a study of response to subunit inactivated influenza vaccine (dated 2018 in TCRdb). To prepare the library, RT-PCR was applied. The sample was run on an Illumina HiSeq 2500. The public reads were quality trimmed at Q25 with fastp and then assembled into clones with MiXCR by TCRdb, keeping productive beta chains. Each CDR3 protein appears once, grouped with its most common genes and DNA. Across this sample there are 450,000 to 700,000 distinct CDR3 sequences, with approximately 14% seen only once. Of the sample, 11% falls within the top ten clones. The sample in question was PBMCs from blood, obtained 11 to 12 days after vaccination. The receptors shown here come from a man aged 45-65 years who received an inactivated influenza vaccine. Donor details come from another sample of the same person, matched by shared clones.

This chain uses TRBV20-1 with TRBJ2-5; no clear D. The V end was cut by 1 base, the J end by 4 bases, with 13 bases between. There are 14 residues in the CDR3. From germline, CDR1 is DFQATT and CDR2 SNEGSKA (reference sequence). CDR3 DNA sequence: TGCAGTGCTAGAGCCCCTGCGTCTAGAGAGACCCAGTACTTC. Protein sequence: CSARAPASRETQYF.

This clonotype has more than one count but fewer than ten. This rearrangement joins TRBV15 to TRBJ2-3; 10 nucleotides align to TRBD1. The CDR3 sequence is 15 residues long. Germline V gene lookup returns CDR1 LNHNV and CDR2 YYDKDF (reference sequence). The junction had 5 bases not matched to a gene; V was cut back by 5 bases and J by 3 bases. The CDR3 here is CATSVGGQGTDTQYF. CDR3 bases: TGTGCCACCAGCGTAGGGGGACAGGGGACAGATACGCAGTATTTT.

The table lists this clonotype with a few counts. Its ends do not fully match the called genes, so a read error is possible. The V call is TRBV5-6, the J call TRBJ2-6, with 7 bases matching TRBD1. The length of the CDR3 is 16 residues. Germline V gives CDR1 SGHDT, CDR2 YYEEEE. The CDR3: CASNLDTGAGANVLTF. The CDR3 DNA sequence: TGTGCCAGCAACTTGGATACAGGGGCTGGGGCCAACGTCCTGACTTTC.

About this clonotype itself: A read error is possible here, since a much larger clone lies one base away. The CDR3 DNA is TGTGCCAGCAGCCGGGGACAGAACAATGAGCAGTTCTTC. This encodes CASSRGQNNEQFF. This chain uses TRBV5-4 with TRBJ2-1, with 7 bases identical to TRBD1. CDR3 length: 13 residues. The junction had 3 bases not matched to a gene; V was cut back by 4 bases and J by 5 bases. In germline, CDR1 is SGHNT, CDR2 YYREEE (reference sequence).

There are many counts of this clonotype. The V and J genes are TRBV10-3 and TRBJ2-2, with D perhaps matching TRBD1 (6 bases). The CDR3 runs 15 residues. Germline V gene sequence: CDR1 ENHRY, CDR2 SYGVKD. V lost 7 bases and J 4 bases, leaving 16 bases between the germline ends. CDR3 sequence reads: CAIKPGQQPTGELFF. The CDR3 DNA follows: TGTGCCATCAAGCCCGGACAGCAGCCCACCGGGGAGCTGTTTTTT.

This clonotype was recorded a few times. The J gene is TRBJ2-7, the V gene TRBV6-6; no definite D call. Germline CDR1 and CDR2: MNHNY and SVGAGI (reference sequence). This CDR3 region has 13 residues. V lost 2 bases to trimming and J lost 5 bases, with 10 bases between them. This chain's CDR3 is CASSYLLGNEQYF. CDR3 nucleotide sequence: TGTGCCAGCAGTTACCTGCTTGGGAACGAGCAGTACTTC.

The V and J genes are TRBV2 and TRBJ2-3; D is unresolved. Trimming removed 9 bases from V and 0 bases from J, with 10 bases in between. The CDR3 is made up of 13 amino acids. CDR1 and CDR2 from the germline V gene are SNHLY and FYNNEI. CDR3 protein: CASGKESTDTQYF. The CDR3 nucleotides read TGTGCCAGTGGGAAGGAGAGCACAGATACGCAGTATTTT. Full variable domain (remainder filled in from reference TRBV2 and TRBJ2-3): EPEVTQTPSHQVTQMGQEVILRCVPISNHLYFYWYRQILGQKVEFLVSFYNNEISEKSEIFDDQFSVERPDGSNFTLKIRSTKLEDSAMYFCASGKESTDTQYFGPGTRLTVL.

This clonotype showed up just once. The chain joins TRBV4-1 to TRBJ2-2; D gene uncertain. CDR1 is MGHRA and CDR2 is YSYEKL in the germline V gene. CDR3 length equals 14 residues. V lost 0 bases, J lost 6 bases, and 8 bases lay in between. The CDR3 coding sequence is TGCGCCAGCAGCCAAGATCAAGGGTCCGGGGAGCTGTTTTTT. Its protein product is CASSQDQGSGELFF.

The CDR3 loop reads CASSSYSGGTTDTQYF. The CDR3 nucleotides are TGTGCCAGCAGTTCCTATAGCGGGGGGACCACAGATACGCAGTATTTT. The gene calls are TRBV12-3 or TRBV12-4 and TRBJ2-3; TRBD2 aligns across 10 bases. CDR3 size: 16 residues. V lost 4 bases to trimming and J lost 2 bases; unmatched junction nucleotides: 6.

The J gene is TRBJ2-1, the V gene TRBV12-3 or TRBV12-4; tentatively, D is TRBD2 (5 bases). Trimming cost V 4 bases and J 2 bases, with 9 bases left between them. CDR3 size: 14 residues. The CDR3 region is CASSSQRTYNEQFF. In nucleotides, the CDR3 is TGTGCCAGCAGTTCCCAGCGGACCTACAATGAGCAGTTCTTC.

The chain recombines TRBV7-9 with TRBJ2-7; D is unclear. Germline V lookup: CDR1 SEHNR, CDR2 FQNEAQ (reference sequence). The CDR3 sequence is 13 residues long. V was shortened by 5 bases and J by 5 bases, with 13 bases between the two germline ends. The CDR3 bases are TGTGCCAGCAGCCCCGAACGTGGTAACGAGCAGTACTTC. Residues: CASSPERGNEQYF.

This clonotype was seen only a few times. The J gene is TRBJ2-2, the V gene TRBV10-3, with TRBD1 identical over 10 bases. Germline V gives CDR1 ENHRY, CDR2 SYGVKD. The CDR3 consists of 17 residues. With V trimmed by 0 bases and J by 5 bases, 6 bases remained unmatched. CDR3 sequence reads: CAISESFLDRGTGELFF. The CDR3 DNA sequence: TGTGCCATCAGTGAGTCGTTTTTGGACAGGGGGACCGGGGAGCTGTTTTTT.

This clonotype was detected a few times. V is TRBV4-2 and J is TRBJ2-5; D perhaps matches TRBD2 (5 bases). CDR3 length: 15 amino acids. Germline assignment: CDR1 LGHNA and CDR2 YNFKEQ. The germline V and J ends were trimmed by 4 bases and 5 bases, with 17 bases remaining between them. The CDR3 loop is CASSPHPRRLETQYF. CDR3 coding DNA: TGTGCCAGCAGCCCCCACCCACGGAGGTTGGAGACCCAGTACTTC.

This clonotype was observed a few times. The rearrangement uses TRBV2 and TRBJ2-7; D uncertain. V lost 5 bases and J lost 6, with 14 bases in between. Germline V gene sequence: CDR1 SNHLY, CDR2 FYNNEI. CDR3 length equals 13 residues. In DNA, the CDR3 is TGTGCCAGCAGTATAAAGGGTCTGCGCGAGCAGTACTTC. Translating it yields CASSIKGLREQYF.

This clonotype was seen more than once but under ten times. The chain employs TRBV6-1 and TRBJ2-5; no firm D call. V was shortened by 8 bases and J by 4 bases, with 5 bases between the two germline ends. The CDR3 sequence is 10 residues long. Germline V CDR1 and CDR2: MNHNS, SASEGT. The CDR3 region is CASDRETQYF. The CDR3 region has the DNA TGTGCCAGCGATCGAGAGACCCAGTACTTC.

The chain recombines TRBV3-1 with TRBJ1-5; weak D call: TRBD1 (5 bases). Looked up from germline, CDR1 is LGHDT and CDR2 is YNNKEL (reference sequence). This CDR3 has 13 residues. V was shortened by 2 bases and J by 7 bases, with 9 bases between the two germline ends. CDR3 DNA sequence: TGTGCCAGCAGCCAACCAGGGTCCCAGCCCCAGCATTTT. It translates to CASSQPGSQPQHF.

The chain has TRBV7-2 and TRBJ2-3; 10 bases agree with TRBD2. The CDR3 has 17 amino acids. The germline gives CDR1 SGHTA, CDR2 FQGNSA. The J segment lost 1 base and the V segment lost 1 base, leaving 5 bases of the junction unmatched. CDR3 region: CASSLGLAGARTDTQYF. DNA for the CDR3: TGTGCCAGCAGCTTAGGCCTAGCGGGGGCTCGCACAGATACGCAGTATTTT. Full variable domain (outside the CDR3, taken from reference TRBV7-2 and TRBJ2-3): GAGVSQSPSNKVTEKGKDVELRCDPISGHTALYWYRQSLGQGLEFLIYFQGNSAPDKSGLPSDRFSAERTGGSVSTLTIQRTQQEDSAVYLCASSLGLAGARTDTQYFGPGTRLTVL.

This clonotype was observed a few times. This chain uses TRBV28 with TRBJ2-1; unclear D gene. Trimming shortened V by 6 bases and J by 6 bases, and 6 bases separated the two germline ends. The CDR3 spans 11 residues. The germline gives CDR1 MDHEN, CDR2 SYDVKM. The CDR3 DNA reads TGTGCCAGCAGAAAGGGCAATGAGCAGTTCTTC. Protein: CASRKGNEQFF.

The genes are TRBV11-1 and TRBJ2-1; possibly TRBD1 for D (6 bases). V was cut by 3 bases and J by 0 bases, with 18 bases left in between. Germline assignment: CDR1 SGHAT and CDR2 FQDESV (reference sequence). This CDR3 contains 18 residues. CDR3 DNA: TGTGCCAGCAGCTTGGGGGCGCGCAGGGGCCTCTCCTACAATGAGCAGTTCTTC. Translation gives CASSLGARRGLSYNEQFF.

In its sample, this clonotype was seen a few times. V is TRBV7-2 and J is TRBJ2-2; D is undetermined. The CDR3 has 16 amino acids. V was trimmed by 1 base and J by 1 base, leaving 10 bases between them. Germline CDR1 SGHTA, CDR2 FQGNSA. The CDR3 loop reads CASSLGQSRNTGELFF. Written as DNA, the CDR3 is TGTGCCAGCAGCTTAGGTCAATCACGGAACACCGGGGAGCTGTTTTTT.

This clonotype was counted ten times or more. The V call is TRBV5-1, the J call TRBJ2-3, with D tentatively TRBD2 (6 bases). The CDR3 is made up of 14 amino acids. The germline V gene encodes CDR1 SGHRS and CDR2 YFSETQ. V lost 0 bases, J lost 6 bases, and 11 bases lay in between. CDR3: CASSLAGGSDTQYF. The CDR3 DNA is TGCGCCAGCAGCTTGGCCGGGGGATCCGATACGCAGTATTTT.

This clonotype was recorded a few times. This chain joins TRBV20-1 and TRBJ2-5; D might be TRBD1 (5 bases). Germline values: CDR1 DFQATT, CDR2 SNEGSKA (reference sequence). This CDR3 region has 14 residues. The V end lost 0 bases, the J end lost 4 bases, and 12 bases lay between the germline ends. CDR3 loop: CSARDWQGGETQYF. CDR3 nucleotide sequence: TGCAGTGCTAGAGATTGGCAGGGCGGAGAGACCCAGTACTTC.

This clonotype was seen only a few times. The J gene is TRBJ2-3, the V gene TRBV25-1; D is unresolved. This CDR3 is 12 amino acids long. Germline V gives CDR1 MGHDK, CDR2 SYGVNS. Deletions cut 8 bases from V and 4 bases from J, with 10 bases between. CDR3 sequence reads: CASAVKADTQYF. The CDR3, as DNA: TGTGCCAGCGCCGTCAAAGCAGATACGCAGTATTTT.

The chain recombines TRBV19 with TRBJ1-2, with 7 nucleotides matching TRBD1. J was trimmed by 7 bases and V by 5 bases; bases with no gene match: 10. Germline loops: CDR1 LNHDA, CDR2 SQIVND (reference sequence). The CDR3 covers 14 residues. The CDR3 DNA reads TGTGCCAGTAGTCCCATGACAGGGATGGGTGGCTACACCTTC. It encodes CASSPMTGMGGYTF.

CDR3 in DNA: TGCAGTGCTAGAGACGGGACCCGGAATGAGCAGTTCTTC. This gives the protein CSARDGTRNEQFF. The chain recombines TRBV20-1 with TRBJ2-1; D assignment may be TRBD1 or TRBD2 (5 bases each). This CDR3 has 13 amino acids. Germline CDR1 is DFQATT and CDR2 is SNEGSKA (reference sequence). With 0 bases removed from V and 7 bases from J, the gap between germline ends came to 10 bases.

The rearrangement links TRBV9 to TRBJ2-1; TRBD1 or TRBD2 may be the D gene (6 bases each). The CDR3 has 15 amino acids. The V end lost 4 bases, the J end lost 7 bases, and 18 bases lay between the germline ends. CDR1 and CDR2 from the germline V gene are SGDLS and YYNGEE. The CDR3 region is CASSSTGGPGNEQFF. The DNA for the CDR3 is TGTGCCAGCAGCTCCACTGGGGGGCCGGGGAATGAGCAGTTCTTC.

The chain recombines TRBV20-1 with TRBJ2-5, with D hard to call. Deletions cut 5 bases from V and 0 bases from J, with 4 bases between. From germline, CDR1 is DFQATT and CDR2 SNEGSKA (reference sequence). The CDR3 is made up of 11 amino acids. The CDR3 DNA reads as TGCAGTGCTCCGTACCAAGAGACCCAGTACTTC. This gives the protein CSAPYQETQYF.

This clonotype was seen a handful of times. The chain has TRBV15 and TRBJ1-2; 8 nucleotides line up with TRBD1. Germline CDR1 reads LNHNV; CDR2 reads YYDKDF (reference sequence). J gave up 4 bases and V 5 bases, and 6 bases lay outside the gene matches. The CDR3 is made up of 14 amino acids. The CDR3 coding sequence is TGTGCCACCAGCGACAGGGGTGGCGTCTATGGCTACACCTTC. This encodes CATSDRGGVYGYTF.

CDR3 residues: CAISAPPGGRAYNEQFF. The DNA for the CDR3 is TGTGCCATCAGTGCCCCCCCGGGCGGGAGGGCCTACAATGAGCAGTTCTTC. The chain recombines TRBV10-3 with TRBJ2-1; TRBD2 matches at 9 bases. Germline loops: CDR1 ENHRY, CDR2 SYGVKD. J was trimmed by 2 bases and V by 4 bases; bases with no gene match: 9. This CDR3 comprises 17 residues.